This TCR beta chain was sequenced during a study of CD8 T cells in ankylosing spondylitis. The study, taken as a whole, reports: Disease-linked clones reportedly concentrated significantly in matched ankylosing spondylitis synovial fluid.

The CDR3 loop spans 17 amino acids. The V gene's germline CDR1 is SGHRS and CDR2 YFSETQ. J gave up 0 bases and V 1 base, and 6 bases lay outside the gene matches. One entry per CDR3 protein, called by TCRdb with MiXCR from the 5' RACE reads. The table has under 400,000 distinct CDR3 sequences, around a tenth seen once; the top ten hold roughly 9.5%. This clonotype was seen at least ten times. Its target is not known. The chain has TRBV5-1 and TRBJ2-3, with 9 nucleotides matching TRBD2. This receptor was identified in a female donor with ankylosing spondylitis or in good health (not recorded which). The sequencing sample was made of blood, either unsorted or a sorted T cell fraction (not recorded which). CDR3 DNA sequence: TGCGCCAGCAGCTTGTTGGCTAGCGGGACCAGCACAGATACGCAGTATTTT. As protein: CASSLLASGTSTDTQYF.